One and the same sample provided the 15 T cell receptor beta chains below, sequenced in a study of blood T cell repertoires in COVID-19. The protocol was immunoSEQ multiplex PCR, while the TCRdb copy is restricted to in-frame clones and leaves out a portion. The profile covers about 300,000 clones, with roughly nine tenths appearing a single time and around 6% taken by the ten largest. Material for sequencing was peripheral blood. All receptors come from a man aged 18 to 29 who had recovered from COVID-19.

The chain has TRBV5-1 and TRBJ2-7; 7 nucleotides align to TRBD2. Germline lookup yields CDR1 SGHRS and CDR2 YFSETQ. With V trimmed by 4 bases and J by 2 bases, 6 bases remained unmatched. The CDR3 runs 14 residues. The DNA of the CDR3 is TGCGCCAGCAGCGCGAGCGGGGCAACCTACGAGCAGTACTTC. It translates to CASSASGATYEQYF.

V gene TRBV7-3 combines with J gene TRBJ1-1; D is unresolved. The CDR3 consists of 14 residues. V lost 3 bases, J lost 3 bases, and 11 bases lay in between. Germline V CDR1 and CDR2: SGHTA, FQGTGA. The CDR3 DNA reads TGTGCCAGCAGCTTGTCGGGGATCGACACTGAAGCTTTCTTT. Translation: CASSLSGIDTEAFF.

This clone was observed a single time. V and J are TRBV7-9 and TRBJ2-7; D is possibly TRBD1 (5 bases). The CDR3 length is 14 residues. The V and J ends lost 6 bases and 2 bases respectively, with 14 bases between them. The germline V gene has CDR1 SEHNR and CDR2 FQNEAQ (reference sequence). CDR3 protein: CASRGETATYEQYF. The CDR3 DNA reads as TGTGCCAGCAGAGGAGAGACAGCAACCTACGAGCAGTACTTC. Supplemented by reference TRBV7-9 and TRBJ2-7, the full variable domain reads DTGVSQNPRHKITKRGQNVTFRCDPISEHNRLYWYRQTLGQGPEFLTYFQNEAQLEKSRLLSDRFSAERPKGSFSTLEIQRTEQGDSAMYLCASRGETATYEQYFGPGTRLTVT.

The chain has TRBV7-9 and TRBJ2-1; 8 positions agree with TRBD2. V gave up 2 bases and J gave up 1 base; unmatched junction bases: 13. Germline V gives CDR1 SEHNR, CDR2 FQNEAQ (reference sequence). The CDR3 contains 19 residues. CDR3 sequence (DNA): TGTGCCAGCAGCTTAATCGGGTCGGGACTAGTGACGTCCTACAATGAGCAGTTCTTC. Translation gives CASSLIGSGLVTSYNEQFF.

About this clone: The same CDR3 is also encoded by other DNA sequences in this sample. The gene calls are TRBV18 and TRBJ1-1; no reliable D call. Trimming shortened V by 0 bases and J by 4 bases, and 6 bases separated the two germline ends. The CDR3 sequence is 13 residues long. The germline CDR1 and CDR2 sequences are KGHSH and LQKENI. The CDR3 DNA sequence: TGTGCCAGCTCACCACCCGCAGGCACTGAAGCTTTCTTT. It codes for CASSPPAGTEAFF.

The chain uses TRBV5-1 and TRBJ2-7, with D perhaps TRBD1 (5 bases). V was cut by 6 bases and J by 4 bases, with 11 bases left in between. Germline V lookup: CDR1 SGHRS, CDR2 YFSETQ. The CDR3 has 12 amino acids. CDR3 in amino acids: CASTGNGYEQYF. CDR3 sequence (DNA): TGCGCCAGCACAGGGAACGGGTACGAGCAGTACTTC. The complete variable domain, with remaining parts taken from reference TRBV5-1 and TRBJ2-7, reads KAGVTQTPRYLIKTRGQQVTLSCSPISGHRSVSWYQQTPGQGLQFLFEYFSETQRNKGNFPGRFSGRQFSNSRSEMNVSTLELGDSALYLCASTGNGYEQYFGPGTRLTVT.

The rearrangement uses TRBV9 and TRBJ1-5, with D tentatively TRBD1 (6 bases). Germline CDR1 SGDLS, CDR2 YYNGEE. The CDR3 is 14 residues long. The ends were cut back, 0 bases at V and 7 bases at J, with 11 bases in the middle. The CDR3 here is CASSVGGGGQPQHF. The CDR3, as DNA: TGTGCCAGCAGCGTAGGGGGTGGGGGCCAGCCCCAGCATTTT.

V and J are TRBV5-1 and TRBJ2-5; 9 nucleotides agree with TRBD2. Germline CDR1 reads SGHRS; CDR2 reads YFSETQ. The CDR3 loop spans 17 amino acids. With V trimmed by 3 bases and J by 4 bases, 13 bases remained unmatched. The CDR3 region has the DNA TGCGCCAGCAGCTCGACCTCAGCGGGAGGCGTAGGAGAGACCCAGTACTTC. This encodes CASSSTSAGGVGETQYF.

The chain couples TRBV7-9 to TRBJ1-6; 9 positions match TRBD1. CDR1 SEHNR and CDR2 FQNEAQ come from the germline V gene (reference sequence). V gave up 1 base and J gave up 7 bases; unmatched junction bases: 2. The CDR3 is 15 amino acids. CDR3 DNA: TGTGCCAGCAGCTTAGTGGGACAGGGAAATTCACCCCTCCACTTT. It encodes CASSLVGQGNSPLHF.

As regards this clone: A junction end diverges from the germline sequence, so it may reflect a read error. The chain is built from TRBV7-7 and TRBJ2-5; D remains unclear. CDR1 SSHAT and CDR2 FNYEAQ come from the germline V gene (reference sequence). The CDR3 totals 15 residues. The CDR3 protein is CASSLALQVAETQYF. CDR3 sequence (DNA): TGTGCTAGCAGCTTAGCACTCCAGGTTGCGGAGACCCAGTACTTC. Full variable domain (missing parts from reference TRBV7-7 and TRBJ2-5): GAGVSQSPRYKVTKRGQDVTLRCDPISSHATLYWYQQALGQGPEFLTYFNYEAQPDKSGLPSDRFSAERPEGSISTLTIQRTEQRDSAMYRCASSLALQVAETQYFGPGTRLLVL.

CDR3 protein: CASSHELPTSSYNEQFF. CDR3 DNA: TGCGCCAGCAGCCACGAACTCCCTACGAGCTCCTACAATGAGCAGTTCTTC. The chain employs TRBV4-1 and TRBJ2-1; D unclear. With 3 bases removed from V and 0 bases from J, the gap between germline ends came to 15 bases. The V gene's germline CDR1 is MGHRA and CDR2 YSYEKL. This CDR3 contains 17 residues.

A single count supports this clone. The chain links TRBV12-5 to TRBJ2-7, with TRBD2 matching over 7 bases. The V gene end was trimmed by 2 bases and the J gene end by 6 bases; junction bases not matched to a gene: 13. The CDR3 extends over 16 amino acids. Germline V gives CDR1 LGHNT, CDR2 FRNRAP. The CDR3 DNA is TGTGCTAGTGGTTTGACATCCCCGCTAGCGGCTGGCGAGCAGTACTTC. Protein product: CASGLTSPLAAGEQYF.

This clone has just one count. Germline is not matched at one junction end, which may reflect a read error. J is TRBJ1-2 and V is TRBV19, with TRBD1 matching over 9 bases. There are 14 residues in the CDR3. The germline V gene encodes CDR1 LNHDA and CDR2 SQIVND (reference sequence). This CDR3 reads CASTYGTGNSGYTF. In DNA form, the CDR3 reads TGTGCCAGTACCTACGGGACAGGGAACTCTGGCTACACCTTC.

The chain employs TRBV6-2 or TRBV6-3 and TRBJ1-1, with D possibly matching TRBD1 (5 bases). The V end lost 6 bases, the J end lost 5 bases, and 19 bases lay between the germline ends. CDR3 length: 15 residues. CDR1 MNHEY and CDR2 SVGEGT come from the germline V gene. CDR3 DNA: TGTGCCAGCAGCCCCCGCGGCAGGGTTTGGACTGAAGCTTTCTTT. Translating it yields CASSPRGRVWTEAFF.

The V gene is TRBV2, the J gene TRBJ1-5; possibly TRBD1 for D (6 bases). Trimming cost V 3 bases and J 3 bases, with 15 bases left between them. The CDR3 length is 16 residues. Per germline, CDR1 SNHLY and CDR2 FYNNEI. CDR3 amino acids: CASSDVVGQSNQPQHF. In DNA, the CDR3 is TGTGCCAGCAGTGATGTGGTCGGACAGTCCAATCAGCCCCAGCATTTT.